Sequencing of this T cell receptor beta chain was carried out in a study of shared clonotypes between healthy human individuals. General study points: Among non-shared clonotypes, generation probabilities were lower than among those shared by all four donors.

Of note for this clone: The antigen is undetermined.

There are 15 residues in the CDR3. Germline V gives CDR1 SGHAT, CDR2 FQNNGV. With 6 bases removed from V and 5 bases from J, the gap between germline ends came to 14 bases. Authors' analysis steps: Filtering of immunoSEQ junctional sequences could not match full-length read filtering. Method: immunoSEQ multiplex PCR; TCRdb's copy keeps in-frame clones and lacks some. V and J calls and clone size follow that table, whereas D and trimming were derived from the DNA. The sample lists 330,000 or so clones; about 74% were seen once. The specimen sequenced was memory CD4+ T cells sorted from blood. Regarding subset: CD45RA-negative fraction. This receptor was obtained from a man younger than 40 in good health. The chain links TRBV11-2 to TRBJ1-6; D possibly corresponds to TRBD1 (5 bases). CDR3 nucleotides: TGTGCCAGCAGGCAGGCCCGGGGGGATAATTCACCCCTCCACTTT. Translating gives CASRQARGDNSPLHF. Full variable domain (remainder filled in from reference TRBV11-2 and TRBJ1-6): EAGVAQSPRYKIIEKRQSVAFWCNPISGHATLYWYQQILGQGPKLLIQFQNNGVVDDSQLPKDRFSAERLKGVDSTLKIQPAKLEDSAVYLCASRQARGDNSPLHFGNGTRLTVT.